The clone carrying this T cell receptor beta chain has a handful of counts. Here immunoSEQ multiplex PCR was the method, and the copy in TCRdb shows in-frame clones only, minus some. The sample has 270,000 or so clones; around 89% are singletons. This entry belongs to a study of blood T cell repertoires in COVID-19. V was trimmed by 4 bases and J by 4 bases, leaving 13 bases between them. The CDR3 sequence is 14 residues long. Germline CDR1 LNHDA, CDR2 SQIVND (reference sequence). Sequenced: peripheral blood. This chain connects TRBV19 to TRBJ1-2, with D uncertain. This TCR was recovered from a man in his forties with acute or convalescent COVID-19. The CDR3 spells CASSRTGKAYGYTF. Written as DNA, the CDR3 is TGTGCCAGTAGTAGGACGGGGAAGGCCTATGGCTACACCTTC.